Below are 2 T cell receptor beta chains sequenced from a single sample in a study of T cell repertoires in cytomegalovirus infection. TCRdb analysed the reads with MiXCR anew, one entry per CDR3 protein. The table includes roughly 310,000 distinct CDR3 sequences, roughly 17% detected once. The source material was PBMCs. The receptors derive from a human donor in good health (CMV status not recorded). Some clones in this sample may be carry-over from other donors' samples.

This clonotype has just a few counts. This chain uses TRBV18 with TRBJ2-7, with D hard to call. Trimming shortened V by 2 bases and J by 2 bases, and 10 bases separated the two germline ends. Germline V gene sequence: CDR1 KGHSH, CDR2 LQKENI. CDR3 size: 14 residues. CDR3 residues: CASSPGYSTYEQYF. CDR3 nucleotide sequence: TGTGCCAGCTCACCAGGGTATTCGACCTACGAGCAGTACTTC.

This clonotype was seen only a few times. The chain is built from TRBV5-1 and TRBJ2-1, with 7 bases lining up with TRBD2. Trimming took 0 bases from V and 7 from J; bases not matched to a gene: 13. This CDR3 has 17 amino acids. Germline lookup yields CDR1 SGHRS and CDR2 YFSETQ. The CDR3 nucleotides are TGCGCCAGCAGCTTGGCCCCCCTAGCGGTGCTGGGGAATGAGCAGTTCTTC. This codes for CASSLAPLAVLGNEQFF.